This TCR beta chain came from a study of vaccination and CD4 T cells after COVID-19 (dated by TCRdb to 2022 to 2024). Broadly, across the study: Convalescent patients had a positive SARS-CoV-2 result on nasal swab PCR, and of these patients, under ten had mild disease and one had severe disease. Each participant got two doses of either the Pfizer-BioNTech BNT162b2 vaccine (n=8) or the Moderna mRNA-1273 vaccine (n=2). In roughly nine COVID-19 convalescent patients and a few infection-naive healthy vaccine recipients, the spike-specific CD4+ TCR repertoire before mRNA vaccination was compared with the repertoire after mRNA vaccination. Post-vaccine blood samples were obtained a median of approximately 74 days after the second vaccine dose, with a range of roughly 13 to 250 days. As controls, cultures received a CEFX viral epitope pool (the positive control), an HIV-1 Nef peptide pool (the negative control), or no peptide at all. Post-COVID blood samples were collected from convalescent patients a median of approximately 93 days after diagnosis, with a range of about 30 to 170 days. Six males and four females were included in the convalescent cohort, with two Hispanic individuals, seven Caucasians, two Asians and one multiracial person represented. Culture stimuli were overlapping spike peptide pools from SARS-CoV-2 and from the common cold coronaviruses HCoV-NL63, HCoV-OC43 and HCoV-229E.

Inclusive of both ends, the CDR3 amounts to 15 amino acids. CDR3 DNA only is kept here, 45 bases in frame from base 1. Via the germline V gene (reference sequence), CDR1 is WNHNN and CDR2 SYGVQD. V is trimmed back by 3 bases and J by 5 bases, and the junction contains 6 bases that no gene match accounts for. According to the study, the label for this sample's treatment or condition signals: approximately nine-day PBMC culture with coronavirus spike peptide pools or control peptides (ViraFEST assay). The study used the ViraFEST assay, which expanded antigen-specific T cells with peptide pools and then identified expanded clonotypes by TCR sequencing. The convalescent patients' positive SARS-CoV-2 PCR tests fell between March and December 2020, which was before the Alpha, Beta and Delta variants emerged in the United States. Each well held some 2 million PBMCs cultured with around 10 ug/ml peptide pools in IMDM containing 5% human AB serum and 7.5 to 10 IU/ml IL-2. On days 3 and 7, half of the culture medium was replaced with fresh IL-2-containing medium. After ten to eleven days of culture, CD4+ T cells were isolated by negative selection using the EasySep CD4+ T cell isolation kit. PBMCs were separated from whole blood using Ficoll-Paque Plus gradient centrifugation and then either used fresh or cryopreserved at -140C. Each culture condition was generally run in triplicate wells.

The library was obtained by PCR. DNA from cultured CD4+ T cells was subjected to TCR sequencing with the Oncomine TCR Beta short-read assay at the Johns Hopkins FTIC core. The QIAamp micro DNA kit was used to extract genomic DNA from the cultured CD4+ T cells. Oncomine TCR Beta libraries made from cultured CD4+ T cells were pooled using unique dual indexes and sequenced on an Illumina iSeq 100. As for how the authors treated the data: Non-productive sequences were filtered out, and CDR3s that did not start with C, did not end with F or W, or were shorter than 7 amino acids were discarded. The MANAFEST web application was used to identify antigen-specific clonotypes by comparing peptide-stimulated wells against reference wells and other culture wells. Positive clones required FDR below 0.05, an odds ratio above 5, and productive frequency above 0.1% in at least two of three replicate wells. A clonotype counted as cross-reactive if it showed significant expansion both in the SARS-CoV-2 spike wells and in at least one common cold coronavirus spike condition. CDR3 homology was assessed with Levenshtein distances (stringdist) and unrooted phylogenetic trees (ape) in R version 3.6.1. TCRdb took the public reads, trimmed them with fastp at Q25, ran MiXCR for clone calling and kept in-frame beta chains. Every distinct CDR3 protein forms one entry, paired with its most common genes and DNA. The V and J calls, along with clone size, are taken from TCRdb and not from the paper's own processing. Within this sample are around 25,000 distinct CDR3 sequences, with roughly 42% of them counted one time only. Jointly, the top ten make up more than 6% of the sample.

Here is what the overall study found, with its caveats: Only a relatively small number of convalescent patients were included in the study, and early timepoints following natural infection were not analyzed. The median count of SARS-CoV-2-reactive clonotypes went up from 20 to 25 after infection to 35 to 40 after vaccination, although the change was not significant. Of the vaccine-specific clones in convalescent patients, 304 of 307, or nearly all, reacted only to SARS-CoV-2 spike and did not cross-react with common cold coronaviruses. In convalescent patients, a median approximately 89% of post-vaccine SARS-CoV-2-reactive clones were detected only after vaccination, suggesting vaccine-specific priming.

With regard to this clonotype: The specificity of this receptor is unknown. This CDR3 is missing its conserved last phenylalanine or tryptophan, likely due to a read error.

The sequence links TRBV10-1 to TRBJ2-5, with TRBD2 identical over 10 junction bases. This TCR derives from a human donor who had recovered from COVID-19. Material for sequencing was CD4+ T cells from blood, cultured in vitro. The DNA is as follows: TGCGCCAGCAGTGAAGGTCTAGCGGGAGTGGAGACCCAGTACTAC. Its coded protein is CASSEGLAGVETQYY.